Below, one TCR beta chain is given with its context. The data originate from a study of OX40 agonist ivuxolimab in advanced cancers. Trimming at V came to 2 bases and at J to 1 base, leaving 0 bases not matched to a gene. CDR3 length: 15 amino acids. The germline V gene has CDR1 MRHNA and CDR2 SNTAGT. Sequenced by immunoSEQ multiplex PCR; TCRdb stores in-frame clones only, minus some. The table records over 5,000 clones, just over 65% of them present only once. Source: CD4+ or CD8+ T cells sorted from blood, taken in a trial of the OX40 agonist ivuxolimab. This receptor was identified in an adult with an advanced solid tumor such as melanoma, head and neck, liver or kidney cancer. The chain is built from TRBV6-4 and TRBJ2-3; 10 nucleotides agree with TRBD1. In DNA form, the CDR3 reads TGTGCCAGCAGTGACGGGACAGGGGGCACAGATACGCAGTATTTT. Its protein product is CASSDGTGGTDTQYF.